The entry below gives a single T cell receptor (beta chain) sequence along with its context. Its cognate antigen is unknown. Under the authors' procedure: With immunoSEQ giving junction-only sequences and no quality scores, filtering differed. The assay was immunoSEQ multiplex PCR, and TCRdb's table has in-frame clones only and misses some. The DNA gave D and trimming, while V, J and clone size come from that table. The sample gives millions of clones, about 94% of which show up once; 0.9% to 1.3% is in the top ten. The data belong to a study of shared clonotypes between healthy human individuals. Looking at the study overall: Per donor, CD8 memory used one plate, CD8 naive used two, CD4 memory used three and CD4 naive used three.

The naive CD8 subset, CD45RO-negative cells positively selected for CCR7, excluded terminally differentiated effector memory CD45RA+ cells. Germline lookup yields CDR1 WNHNN and CDR2 SYGVQD (reference sequence). The CDR3 has 14 amino acids. Trimming took off 2 bases at V and 6 bases at J, with 10 bases between the two ends. Whole-study results and caveats: What naive subsets generally showed was a larger estimated richness than memory subsets showed. Sampling covered blood only; tissue repertoires likely differ.

The V gene is TRBV10-1, the J gene TRBJ2-2; possible D gene TRBD2, 6 bases. The sequenced sample was naive CD8+ T cells sorted from blood. The receptor was derived from a man between 18 and 35 years old in good health. CDR3 DNA: TGCGCCAGCAGTGAGGAGCTAGCGTCCGGGGAGCTGTTTTTT. Amino acid sequence: CASSEELASGELFF.